This TCR beta chain was captured by sequencing in a study of beta chain features in type 1 diabetes. In its sample, this clone was seen a few times. Its matching antigen is unknown. General observations from the study: The influence of HLA type on TCRB rearrangement stayed undetermined. At VDJ recombination sites, type 1 diabetes patients had fewer insertions and more deleted nucleotides. An over-representation of cells with high TCR expression could result from cDNA sequencing.

Cell sorting via CD45RO/CCR7/CD25/CD127/CD95/CD27 was performed to obtain CD4+ naive, central memory, regulatory and stem cell-like memory cells. Sequencing targeted expressed TCRB transcripts, as all isolated RNA had been reverse transcribed. This table comes from immunoSEQ multiplex PCR, and its TCRdb copy is limited to in-frame clones, with some not included. The profile shows about 140,000 clones, around a tenth of them singletons. Trimming pared 5 bases from V and 0 bases from J, leaving 14 bases between. Germline CDR1 LGHNA, CDR2 YNFKEQ. CDR3 length equals 16 residues. V and J are TRBV4-2 and TRBJ2-1; D unresolved. This TCR came from a woman aged 40 to 49 in good health. Specimen: central memory CD4+ T cells from blood. The CDR3 bases are TGTGCCAGCAGCTCCGAAATCCGGAGCTCCTACAATGAGCAGTTCTTC. It translates to CASSSEIRSSYNEQFF.